The rows below give T cell receptor beta chains drawn from one sample of a study of radiotherapy plus CTLA-4 blockade in lung cancer. TCRdb's table, derived via immunoSEQ multiplex PCR, lists solely in-frame clones and lacks some. In the table there are roughly 63,000 clones, 70% to 80% of which are singletons. Sequencing used peripheral blood, obtained from a patient treated with radiotherapy plus ipilimumab. The receptors here all came from a human donor with non-small cell lung cancer whose response to radiotherapy plus ipilimumab could not be evaluated. CDR3s leave out the opening cysteine and the closing phenylalanine or tryptophan. A D gene is named only where the DNA matches it firmly. A clone size is listed for some rows: how often the clone was seen (once, few, many), or a class if it is expanded.

TRBV15	.	.	TRBJ2-1	ATSRGGGVNNEQF
TRBV27	.	.	TRBJ1-5	ASSLGAGFNQPQH
TRBV30	once	TRBD2	TRBJ2-5	AWSHNSGSETQY
TRBV6-6	few	.	TRBJ1-1	ASSYNRNTEAF
TRBV5-1	.	TRBD2	TRBJ2-1	ASSLALAGRYNEQF
TRBV7-2	.	.	TRBJ1-5	ASSLASWRDPKLTYQPQH
TRBV11-2	once	TRBD1	TRBJ2-7	ASSYQQGYPLYEQY
TRBV18	.	TRBD1	TRBJ1-4	ASSPGTEANEKLF
TRBV30	few	.	TRBJ1-1	AWSGQGTEAF
TRBV6-6	.	.	TRBJ1-2	ASTPFANYGYT
TRBV7-2	.	TRBD2	TRBJ2-1	ASALSGGVYNEQF
TRBV2	.	TRBD1	TRBJ1-1	ASGTDTNTEAF
TRBV19	.	.	TRBJ1-2	ASSMDAGQLYGYT
TRBV7-8	.	TRBD1	TRBJ1-4	ASSLREGDRAGEKLF
TRBV5-4	.	TRBD2	TRBJ2-5	ASAPAAGVAETQY
TRBV28	.	.	TRBJ1-6	ASSLTGRGSPLH
TRBV18	once	.	TRBJ2-1	ASSVTEYTNEQF
TRBV28	many	.	TRBJ1-2	ASSSSPTRGGYT
TRBV9	.	.	TRBJ2-7	ASSGSGDSYEQY
TRBV11-2	.	.	TRBJ1-1	ASSLGEGTEAF
TRBV7-3	.	TRBD2	TRBJ2-1	ASSVREAGVLRDEQF
TRBV6-6	.	TRBD1	TRBJ2-7	ASSFGTAVSYEQY
TRBV6-5	.	TRBD2	TRBJ2-5	AISGGFIETQY
TRBV10-3	.	.	TRBJ1-5	AISRGEGIDQPQH
TRBV11-3	few	TRBD2	TRBJ2-5	ASSPSGRSETQY
TRBV23-1	once	.	TRBJ1-1	ASSQLGSRTEAF
TRBV27	.	.	TRBJ2-3	ASSADFTDTQY
TRBV7-9	few	.	TRBJ1-2	ASSPSTGNYGYT
TRBV6-5	.	.	TRBJ2-7	ASSYGGSLSYEQY
TRBV4-1	.	TRBD1	TRBJ1-2	ASSQTGQVNGYT
TRBV30	.	.	TRBJ1-2	AWTPDGLSGYT
TRBV30	.	TRBD1	TRBJ2-7	AWSGEGQATSYEQY
TRBV4-3	.	.	TRBJ1-1	ASSPQGGYTEAF
TRBV29-1	.	TRBD1	TRBJ2-7	SARDRPPTDEQY
TRBV5-1	.	TRBD1	TRBJ2-5	ASSADRGGGGETQY
TRBV6-1	.	.	TRBJ2-2	ASMSLGRGELF
TRBV6-5	.	TRBD1	TRBJ1-5	ASSYSRQGPQH
TRBV11-2	few	TRBD1	TRBJ2-7	ASTRTGTYEQY